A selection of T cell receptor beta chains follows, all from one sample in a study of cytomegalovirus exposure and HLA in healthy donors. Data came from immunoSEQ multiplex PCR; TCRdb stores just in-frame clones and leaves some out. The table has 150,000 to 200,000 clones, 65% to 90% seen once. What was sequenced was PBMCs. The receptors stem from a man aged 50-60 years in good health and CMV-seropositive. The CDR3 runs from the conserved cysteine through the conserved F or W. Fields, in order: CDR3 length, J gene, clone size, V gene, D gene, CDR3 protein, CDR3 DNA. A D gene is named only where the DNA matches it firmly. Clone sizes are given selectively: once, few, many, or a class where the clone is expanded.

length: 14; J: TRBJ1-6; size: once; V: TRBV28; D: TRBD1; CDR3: CASSSWDSHSPLHF; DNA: TGTGCCAGCAGTTCTTGGGACAGTCATTCACCCCTCCACTTT
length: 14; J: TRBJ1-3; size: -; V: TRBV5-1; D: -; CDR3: CASRDSSRGNTIYF; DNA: TGCGCCAGCAGGGACTCGAGTCGTGGAAACACCATATATTTT
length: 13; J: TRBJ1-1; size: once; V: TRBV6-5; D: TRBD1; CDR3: CASSQGAYTEAFF; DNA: TGTGCCAGCAGTCAGGGGGCGTACACTGAAGCTTTCTTT
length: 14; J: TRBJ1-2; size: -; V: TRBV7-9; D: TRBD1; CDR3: CASSLQGAKNGYTF; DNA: TGTGCCAGCAGCTTACAGGGGGCGAAAAATGGCTACACCTTC
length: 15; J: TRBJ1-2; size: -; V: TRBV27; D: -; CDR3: CASSSAGQDNYGYTF; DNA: TGTGCCAGCAGTTCCGCTGGACAAGATAACTATGGCTACACCTTC
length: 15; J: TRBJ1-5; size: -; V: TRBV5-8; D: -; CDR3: CASSLVGGAPQPQHF; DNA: TGTGCCAGCAGCTTGGTGGGGGGGGCCCCTCAGCCCCAGCATTTT
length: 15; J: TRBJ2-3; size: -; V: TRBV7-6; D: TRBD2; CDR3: CASSIAGATTDTQYF; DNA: TGTGCCAGCAGCATAGCGGGGGCTACCACAGATACGCAGTATTTT
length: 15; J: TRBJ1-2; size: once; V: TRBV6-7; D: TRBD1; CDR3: CASNDPDRVVYGYTF; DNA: TGTGCCAGCAACGACCCGGACAGGGTAGTTTATGGCTACACCTTC
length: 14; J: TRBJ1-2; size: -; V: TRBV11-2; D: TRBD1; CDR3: CASSLGTQGFGYTF; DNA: TGTGCCAGCAGCTTAGGAACACAGGGGTTTGGCTACACCTTC
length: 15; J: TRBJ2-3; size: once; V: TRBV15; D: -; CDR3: CATSISRQNTDTQYF; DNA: TGTGCCACCAGCATTAGTAGACAGAACACAGATACGCAGTATTTT
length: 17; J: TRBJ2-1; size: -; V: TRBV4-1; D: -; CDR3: CASSQDPMGSSYNEQFF; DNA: TGCGCCAGCAGCCAAGACCCCATGGGGAGCTCCTACAATGAGCAGTTCTTC